This T cell receptor beta chain is from a study of spatial heterogeneity in lung cancer. General study findings and limits: Higher tumor mutation counts went along with higher counts of expanded intratumoral alpha and beta TCRs.

TCRdb re-analysed the 5' RACE reads in MiXCR, keeping a single row per CDR3 protein. The sample holds about 3,300 distinct CDR3 sequences, 15% to 20% seen once. Time point denoted: sample taken at primary tumor resection. This clonotype is labeled as medium-sized. Its antigen is unidentified. Germline V gives CDR1 SQVTM, CDR2 ANQGSEA. Trimming left V 5 bases short and J 0 bases short, with 5 bases between. This CDR3 has 12 amino acids. This chain uses TRBV29-1 with TRBJ1-3; D is unclear. Sequenced here: lung tumor tissue, sampled at surgery. This clonotype was sampled from a male donor with early-stage non-small cell lung cancer. This chain's CDR3 is CSVLSSGNTIYF. DNA for the CDR3: TGCAGCGTTCTTAGCTCTGGAAACACCATATATTTT. Looking up the rest from reference TRBV29-1 and TRBJ1-3 gives the full variable domain: SAVISQKPSRDICQRGTSLTIQCQVDSQVTMMFWYRQQPGQSLTLIATANQGSEATYESGFVIDKFPISRPNLTFSTLTVSNMSPEDSSIYLCSVLSSGNTIYFGEGSWLTVV.